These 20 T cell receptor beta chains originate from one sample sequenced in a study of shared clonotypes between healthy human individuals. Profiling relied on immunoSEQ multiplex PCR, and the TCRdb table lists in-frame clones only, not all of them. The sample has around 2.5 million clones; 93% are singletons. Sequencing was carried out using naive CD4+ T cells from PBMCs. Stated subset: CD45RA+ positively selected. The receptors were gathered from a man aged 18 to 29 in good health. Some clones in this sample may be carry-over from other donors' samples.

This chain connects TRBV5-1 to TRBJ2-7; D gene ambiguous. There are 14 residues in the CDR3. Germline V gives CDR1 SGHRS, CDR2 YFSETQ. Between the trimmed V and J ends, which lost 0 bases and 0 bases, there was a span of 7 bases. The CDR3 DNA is TGCGCCAGCAGCTTGGTGGAGATCTCCTACGAGCAGTACTTC. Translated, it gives CASSLVEISYEQYF.

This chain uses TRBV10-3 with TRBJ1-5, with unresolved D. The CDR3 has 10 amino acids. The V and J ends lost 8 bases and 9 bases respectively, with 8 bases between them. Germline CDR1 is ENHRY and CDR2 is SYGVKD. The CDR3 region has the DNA TGTGCCATCGTTGGTTGGCCCCAGCATTTT. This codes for CAIVGWPQHF.

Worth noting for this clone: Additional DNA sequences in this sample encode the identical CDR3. DNA of the CDR3: TGCGCCAGCAGCTTGGCGGCGGGCTTGAACACTGAAGCTTTCTTT. This sequence encodes CASSLAAGLNTEAFF. The chain uses TRBV5-1 and TRBJ1-1; no definite D call. The CDR3 totals 15 residues. Germline assignment: CDR1 SGHRS and CDR2 YFSETQ. Trimming removed 0 bases from V and 0 bases from J, with 9 bases in between. Supplemented by reference TRBV5-1 and TRBJ1-1, the full variable domain reads KAGVTQTPRYLIKTRGQQVTLSCSPISGHRSVSWYQQTPGQGLQFLFEYFSETQRNKGNFPGRFSGRQFSNSRSEMNVSTLELGDSALYLCASSLAAGLNTEAFFGQGTRLTVV.

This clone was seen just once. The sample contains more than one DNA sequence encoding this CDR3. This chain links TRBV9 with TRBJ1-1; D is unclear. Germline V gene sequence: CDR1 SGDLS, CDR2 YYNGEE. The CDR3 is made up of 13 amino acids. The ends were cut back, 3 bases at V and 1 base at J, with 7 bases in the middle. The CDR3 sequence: CASSAGRNTEAFF. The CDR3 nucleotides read TGTGCCAGCAGCGCCGGCCGGAACACTGAAGCTTTCTTT.

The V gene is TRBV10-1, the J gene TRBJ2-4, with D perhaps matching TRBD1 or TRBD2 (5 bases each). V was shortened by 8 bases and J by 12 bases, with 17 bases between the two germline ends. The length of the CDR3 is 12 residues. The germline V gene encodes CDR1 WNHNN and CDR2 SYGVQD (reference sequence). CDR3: CASGWDGRAQYF. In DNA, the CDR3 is TGCGCCAGCGGTTGGGACGGACGAGCTCAGTACTTC.

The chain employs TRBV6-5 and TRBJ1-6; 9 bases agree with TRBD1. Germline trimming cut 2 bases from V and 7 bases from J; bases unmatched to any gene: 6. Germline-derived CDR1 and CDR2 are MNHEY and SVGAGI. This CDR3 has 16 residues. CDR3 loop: CASSYRDRVGNSPLHF. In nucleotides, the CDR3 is TGTGCCAGCAGTTACCGGGACAGGGTAGGGAATTCACCCCTCCACTTT.

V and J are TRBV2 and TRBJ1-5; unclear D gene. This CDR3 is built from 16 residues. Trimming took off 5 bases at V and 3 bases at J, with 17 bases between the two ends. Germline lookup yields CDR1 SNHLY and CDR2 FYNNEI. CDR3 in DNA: TGTGCCAGCAGTCGGACGGGATACCTTACCAATCAGCCCCAGCATTTT. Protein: CASSRTGYLTNQPQHF.

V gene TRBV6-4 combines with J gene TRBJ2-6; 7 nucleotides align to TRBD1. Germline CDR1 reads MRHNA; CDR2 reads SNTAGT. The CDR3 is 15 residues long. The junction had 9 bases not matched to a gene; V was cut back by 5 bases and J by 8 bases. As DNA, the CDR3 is TGTGCCAGCAGTTCCGACAGGGAAGCTTCCAACGTCCTGACTTTC. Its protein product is CASSSDREASNVLTF.

The CDR3 sequence: CASSQGTRKETQYF. DNA of the CDR3: TGTGCCAGCAGCCAAGGGACTAGGAAAGAGACCCAGTACTTC. The rearrangement uses TRBV4-2 and TRBJ2-5; 7 positions agree with TRBD2. V lost 1 base to trimming and J lost 3 bases; unmatched junction nucleotides: 2. The CDR3 loop spans 14 amino acids. The germline V gene encodes CDR1 LGHNA and CDR2 YNFKEQ.

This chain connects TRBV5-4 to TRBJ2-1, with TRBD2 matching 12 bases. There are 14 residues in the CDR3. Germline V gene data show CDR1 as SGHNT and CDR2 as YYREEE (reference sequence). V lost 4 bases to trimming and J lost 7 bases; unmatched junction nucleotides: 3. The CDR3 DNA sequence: TGTGCCAGCAGCCGACTAGCGGGAGTGAATGAGCAGTTCTTC. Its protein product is CASSRLAGVNEQFF.

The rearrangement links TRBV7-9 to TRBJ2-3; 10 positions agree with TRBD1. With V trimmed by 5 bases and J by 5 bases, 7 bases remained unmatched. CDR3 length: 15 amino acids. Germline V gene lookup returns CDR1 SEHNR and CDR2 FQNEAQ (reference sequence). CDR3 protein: CASSPDRGQQDTQYF. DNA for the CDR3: TGTGCCAGCAGCCCAGACAGGGGGCAACAAGATACGCAGTATTTT.

The CDR3: CASSARSTGLSSGANVLTF. The CDR3 bases are TGTGCCAGCAGCGCTAGATCGACAGGGTTGAGCTCTGGGGCCAACGTCCTGACTTTC. J is TRBJ2-6 and V is TRBV9; 7 bases fit TRBD1. The length of the CDR3 is 19 residues. Germline V gives CDR1 SGDLS, CDR2 YYNGEE. With V trimmed by 3 bases and J by 0 bases, 12 bases remained unmatched.

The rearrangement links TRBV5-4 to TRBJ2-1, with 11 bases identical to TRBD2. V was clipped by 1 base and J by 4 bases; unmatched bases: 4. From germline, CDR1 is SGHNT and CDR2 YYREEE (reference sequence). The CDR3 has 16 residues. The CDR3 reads CASSLSSGRSYNEQFF. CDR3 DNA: TGTGCCAGCAGCTTGTCTAGCGGGAGGTCATACAATGAGCAGTTCTTC.

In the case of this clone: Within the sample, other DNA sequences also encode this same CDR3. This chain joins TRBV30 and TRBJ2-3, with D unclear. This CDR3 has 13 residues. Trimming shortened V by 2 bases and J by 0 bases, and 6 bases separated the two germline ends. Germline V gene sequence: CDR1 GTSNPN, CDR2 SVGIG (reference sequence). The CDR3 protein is CAWSSGSTDTQYF. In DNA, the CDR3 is TGTGCCTGGAGTTCTGGTAGCACAGATACGCAGTATTTT.

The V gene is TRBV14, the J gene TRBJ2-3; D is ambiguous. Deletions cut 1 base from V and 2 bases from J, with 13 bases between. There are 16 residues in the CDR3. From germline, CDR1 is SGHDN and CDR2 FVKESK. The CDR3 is CASSQAVASFTDTQYF. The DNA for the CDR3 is TGTGCCAGCAGCCAAGCGGTAGCCTCCTTCACAGATACGCAGTATTTT. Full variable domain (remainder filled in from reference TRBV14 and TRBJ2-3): EAGVTQFPSHSVIEKGQTVTLRCDPISGHDNLYWYRRVMGKEIKFLLHFVKESKQDESGMPNNRFLAERTGGTYSTLKVQPAELEDSGVYFCASSQAVASFTDTQYFGPGTRLTVL.

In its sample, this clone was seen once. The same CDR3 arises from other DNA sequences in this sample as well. CDR3 DNA sequence: TGCGCCAGCAGCTTAGCGGGGGCCACAGATACGCAGTATTTT. Protein product: CASSLAGATDTQYF. The gene calls are TRBV5-1 and TRBJ2-3, with 8 nucleotides matching TRBD2. With 2 bases clipped from V and 2 bases from J, the junction kept 1 base outside the gene matches. Germline V gene sequence: CDR1 SGHRS, CDR2 YFSETQ. This CDR3 contains 14 residues.

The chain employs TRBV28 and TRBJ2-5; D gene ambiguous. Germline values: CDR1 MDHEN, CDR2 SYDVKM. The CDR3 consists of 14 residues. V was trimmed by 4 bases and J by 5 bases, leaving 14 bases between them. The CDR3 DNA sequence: TGTGCCAGCAGTTCCGACTTATTGTTGGAGACCCAGTACTTC. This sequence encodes CASSSDLLLETQYF.

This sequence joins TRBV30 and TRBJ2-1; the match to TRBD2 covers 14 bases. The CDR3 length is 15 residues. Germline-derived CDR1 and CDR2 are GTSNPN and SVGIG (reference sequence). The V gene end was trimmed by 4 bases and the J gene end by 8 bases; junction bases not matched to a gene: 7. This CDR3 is CAWTQTSGGGYEQFF. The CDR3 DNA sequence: TGTGCCTGGACCCAGACTAGCGGGGGGGGTTATGAGCAGTTCTTC.

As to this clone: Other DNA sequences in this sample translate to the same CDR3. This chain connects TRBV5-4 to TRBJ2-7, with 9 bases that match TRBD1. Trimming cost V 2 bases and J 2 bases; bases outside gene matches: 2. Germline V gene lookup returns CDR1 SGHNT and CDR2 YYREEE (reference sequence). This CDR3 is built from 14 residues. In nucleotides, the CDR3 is TGTGCCAGCAGCTTCGGGACAGGGCCCTACGAGCAGTACTTC. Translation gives CASSFGTGPYEQYF. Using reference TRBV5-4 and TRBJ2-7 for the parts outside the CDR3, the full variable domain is ETGVTQSPTHLIKTRGQQVTLRCSSQSGHNTVSWYQQALGQGPQFIFQYYREEENGRGNFPPRFSGLQFPNYSSELNVNALELDDSALYLCASSFGTGPYEQYFGPGTRLTVT.

CDR3 in DNA: TGTGCCAGCAGCCGTTCGGGAGCGGGAGAGCCCTACGAGCAGTACTTC. It is translated as CASSRSGAGEPYEQYF. The chain is built from TRBV11-2 and TRBJ2-7, with TRBD2 matching 8 bases. CDR1 SGHAT and CDR2 FQNNGV come from the germline V gene. Trimming cost V 5 bases and J 2 bases; bases outside gene matches: 11. This CDR3 is built from 16 residues.